These 15 T cell receptor beta chains share one sample of origin, sequenced in a study of cytomegalovirus exposure and HLA in healthy donors. Use of 60 Vbeta and 13 Jbeta primers characterized the PCR. Sequencing was performed with immunoSEQ multiplex PCR; in TCRdb, only in-frame clones are kept and a portion is missing. Of approximately 180,000 clones in the sample, 75% to 85% were seen once. Sequenced: PBMCs. These receptors were obtained from a woman aged 60 to 75 in good health and CMV-seropositive.

This sequence joins TRBV18 and TRBJ1-2, with 9 bases identical to TRBD1. In germline, CDR1 is KGHSH, CDR2 LQKENI. The CDR3 covers 14 residues. J was trimmed by 5 bases and V by 6 bases; bases with no gene match: 7. The DNA of the CDR3 is TGTGCCAGCTCGTCGGACAGGGGAGGGTATGGCTACACCTTC. This sequence encodes CASSSDRGGYGYTF.

The chain carries TRBV18 and TRBJ2-5; D gene uncertain. The CDR3 totals 12 residues. From germline, CDR1 is KGHSH and CDR2 LQKENI. Trimming shortened V by 6 bases and J by 0 bases, and 5 bases separated the two germline ends. The CDR3 nucleotides read TGTGCCAGCTCCTTTGACCAAGAGACCCAGTACTTC. It specifies CASSFDQETQYF. The whole variable domain, filled in from reference TRBV18 and TRBJ2-5, reads NAGVMQNPRHLVRRRGQEARLRCSPMKGHSHVYWYRQLPEEGLKFMVYLQKENIIDESGMPKERFSAEFPKEGPSILRIQQVVRGDSAAYFCASSFDQETQYFGPGTRLLVL.

The chain links TRBV7-2 to TRBJ2-5; D is unresolved. CDR3 size: 12 residues. The V and J ends lost 3 bases and 1 base respectively, with 3 bases between them. Germline V gives CDR1 SGHTA, CDR2 FQGNSA. In DNA form, the CDR3 reads TGTGCCAGCAGCTTCCGCCAAGAGACCCAGTACTTC. Its translation is CASSFRQETQYF.

J is TRBJ2-2 and V is TRBV27, with TRBD1 matching over 9 bases. Germline CDR1 and CDR2: MNHEY and SMNVEV (reference sequence). The ends lost 5 bases at V and 5 bases at J; junction bases unmatched: 9. The CDR3 runs to 16 residues. CDR3: CASSPKWDRVTGELFF. DNA of the CDR3: TGTGCCAGCAGTCCTAAGTGGGACAGGGTGACCGGGGAGCTGTTTTTT.

In regard to this clone: A much larger clone is a single base away; this may be a read error. This chain uses TRBV4-3 with TRBJ1-5; possible D gene TRBD1, 5 bases. CDR1 is LGHNA, CDR2 YSLEER, per germline. V lost 5 bases, J lost 0 bases, and 14 bases lay in between. This CDR3 comprises 16 residues. The CDR3 reads CASSLGRGNSNQPQHF. The CDR3, as DNA: TGCGCCAGCAGCTTGGGGAGGGGAAATAGCAATCAGCCCCAGCATTTT.

This chain links TRBV28 with TRBJ2-2; TRBD2 agrees at 12 bases. Germline V gene lookup returns CDR1 MDHEN and CDR2 SYDVKM. V dropped 7 bases and J dropped 5; count of bases not matched to a gene: 5. CDR3 length: 15 residues. The CDR3 DNA follows: TGTGCCAGCACCCTAGCGGGGGGGATTACCGGGGAGCTGTTTTTT. It specifies CASTLAGGITGELFF.

The rearrangement links TRBV11-3 to TRBJ2-6; the D is unclear. This CDR3 region has 14 residues. Trimming stripped 2 bases from V and 2 bases from J, with 4 bases between. CDR1 and CDR2 (germline): SGHNT, YENEEA. The CDR3 DNA reads TGTGCCAGCAGCTTAAGCGCTGGGGCCAACGTCCTGACTTTC. Translation: CASSLSAGANVLTF.

The rearrangement joins TRBV28 to TRBJ1-6; tentatively, D is TRBD1 (5 bases). Germline-derived CDR1 and CDR2 are MDHEN and SYDVKM. The V and J ends lost 10 bases and 7 bases respectively, with 11 bases between them. The CDR3 totals 12 residues. CDR3 loop: CATGRGNSPLHF. The CDR3 nucleotides are TGTGCCACGGGGCGGGGAAATTCACCCCTCCACTTT.

The chain uses TRBV7-3 and TRBJ2-7; 11 bases fit TRBD2. CDR1 and CDR2 from the germline V gene are SGHTA and FQGTGA. The CDR3 covers 21 residues. The junction had 26 bases not matched to a gene; V was cut back by 6 bases and J by 4 bases. The DNA for the CDR3 is TGTGCCAGCAGATTCTATTGGGGGGGGGATATGGCGACTAGCGGGGTGTACGAGCAGTACTTC. This encodes CASRFYWGGDMATSGVYEQYF.

This clone was detected only once. The chain has TRBV5-5 and TRBJ2-5, with D possibly matching TRBD1 (5 bases). The CDR3 has 12 amino acids. V gave up 4 bases and J gave up 14 bases, with 18 bases separating them. From germline, CDR1 is SGHKS and CDR2 YYEKEE (reference sequence). Written as DNA, the CDR3 is TGTGCCAGCAGCGTCTCGCTTGGGGCCGGATACTTC. This translates into CASSVSLGAGYF.

V usage is TRBV19 and J usage is TRBJ1-5; TRBD1 agrees at 8 bases. CDR3 length: 15 residues. Germline CDR1 is LNHDA and CDR2 is SQIVND (reference sequence). Trimming took 3 bases from V and 8 from J; bases not matched to a gene: 9. The CDR3 loop reads CASSIPQGAQKPQHF. Here the CDR3 DNA reads TGTGCCAGTAGTATCCCTCAGGGGGCTCAGAAGCCCCAGCATTTT.

The chain is built from TRBV5-6 and TRBJ2-5; TRBD1 matches 8 bases. Germline V gene data show CDR1 as SGHDT and CDR2 as YYEEEE. V lost 4 bases, J lost 4 bases, and 6 bases stayed unmatched. This CDR3 spans 14 amino acids. The DNA for the CDR3 is TGTGCCAGCAGCCTCCGGACAGGGCGAGAGACCCAGTACTTC. This sequence encodes CASSLRTGRETQYF.

This chain uses TRBV7-2 with TRBJ2-1, with TRBD2 identical over 7 bases. CDR3 size: 15 residues. The junction had 11 bases not matched to a gene; V was cut back by 2 bases and J by 10 bases. CDR1 and CDR2 from the germline V gene are SGHTA and FQGNSA. The chain's CDR3 is CASSLSSGGAREQFF. The DNA for the CDR3 is TGTGCCAGCAGCTTATCCTCGGGAGGTGCCCGCGAGCAGTTCTTC.

This chain joins TRBV4-1 and TRBJ1-5; D gene unclear. The CDR3 is 14 amino acids. Germline CDR1 is MGHRA and CDR2 is YSYEKL. V was cut by 0 bases and J by 5 bases, with 8 bases left in between. The CDR3 DNA sequence: TGCGCCAGCAGCCAAGATGACTTTGATCAGCCCCAGCATTTT. Translation gives CASSQDDFDQPQHF.

The V call is TRBV28, the J call TRBJ1-1, with D tentatively TRBD1 (6 bases). The V gene's germline CDR1 is MDHEN and CDR2 SYDVKM. Between the trimmed V and J ends, which lost 5 bases and 0 bases, there was a span of 10 bases. The CDR3 sequence is 14 residues long. The CDR3 reads CASSPGALNTEAFF. The CDR3 DNA is TGTGCCAGCAGTCCAGGGGCCTTGAACACTGAAGCTTTCTTT. Full variable domain (remainder filled in from reference TRBV28 and TRBJ1-1): DVKVTQSSRYLVKRTGEKVFLECVQDMDHENMFWYRQDPGLGLRLIYFSYDVKMKEKGDIPEGYSVSREKKERFSLILESASTNQTSMYLCASSPGALNTEAFFGQGTRLTVV.